Each of the 12 T cell receptor beta chains below was sequenced from the same sample in a study of blood T cells in healthy people across ages. A sample-barcoded 5' primer and a J-beta primer mix were used in a second PCR of roughly 6 to 11 cycles. TCRdb re-derived calls from the 5' RACE reads in MiXCR, one entry per CDR3 protein. The data show some 760,000 distinct CDR3 sequences, with 20% to 25% seen just once and approximately 3.7% held by the top ten. These same records also appear under a second study, on T cells of mothers and their children.

The sample comprised blood. These TCRs come from a boy aged 5-17 years in good health.

V gene TRBV10-3 combines with J gene TRBJ2-5, with 7 bases fitting TRBD2. The end of the DNA fits TRBJ2-7 better, so the J call may be wrong. The CDR3 sequence is 15 residues long. From germline, CDR1 is ENHRY and CDR2 SYGVKD. The CDR3 DNA is TGTGCCATCAGTGAGGGGGCTACAGCGGGGTACGAGCAGTACTTC. This codes for CAISEGATAGYEQYF.

There are a few counts of this clonotype. The chain couples TRBV7-2 to TRBJ1-4; 11 bases fit TRBD1. CDR3 length: 16 residues. The ends lost 4 bases at V and 7 bases at J; junction bases unmatched: 8. CDR1 SGHTA and CDR2 FQGNSA come from the germline V gene. CDR3 in DNA: TGTGCCAGCAGCTCGCCGGGACAGGGGGTGGGTGAAAAACTGTTTTTT. This codes for CASSSPGQGVGEKLFF.

Only a few counts were recorded for this clonotype. The rearrangement uses TRBV18 and TRBJ1-4; 7 nucleotides match TRBD1. Germline CDR1 and CDR2: KGHSH and LQKENI. The V segment lost 3 bases and the J segment 6 bases; nucleotides outside the gene matches: 10. The CDR3 is 16 residues long. The CDR3 DNA is TGTGCCAGCTCACCGAACAGGGGTGGCCCGGATGAAAAACTGTTTTTT. Translation gives CASSPNRGGPDEKLFF. The complete variable domain, with remaining parts taken from reference TRBV18 and TRBJ1-4, reads NAGVMQNPRHLVRRRGQEARLRCSPMKGHSHVYWYRQLPEEGLKFMVYLQKENIIDESGMPKERFSAEFPKEGPSILRIQQVVRGDSAAYFCASSPNRGGPDEKLFFGSGTQLSVL.

The gene calls are TRBV20-1 and TRBJ2-3; 8 bases match TRBD2. The V segment lost 3 bases and the J segment 1 base; nucleotides outside the gene matches: 3. The CDR3 is 14 amino acids. Germline CDR1 reads DFQATT; CDR2 reads SNEGSKA (reference sequence). In DNA form, the CDR3 reads TGCAGTGCTAGTACTAGCGGCCGCACAGATACGCAGTATTTT. Protein: CSASTSGRTDTQYF.

The table lists this clonotype with a few counts. The V and J genes are TRBV27 and TRBJ2-7, with 7 positions matching TRBD1. This CDR3 region has 15 residues. In germline, CDR1 is MNHEY, CDR2 SMNVEV (reference sequence). Trimming cost V 6 bases and J 0 bases; bases outside gene matches: 8. The CDR3 DNA sequence: TGTGCCAGCAGCCTCCGGGACAGCGGCTCCTACGAGCAGTACTTC. Encoded protein: CASSLRDSGSYEQYF.

The chain couples TRBV6-2 or TRBV6-3 to TRBJ2-5; 8 nucleotides agree with TRBD2. The CDR3 has 16 residues. Trimming cost V 2 bases and J 2 bases; bases outside gene matches: 7. CDR1 and CDR2 (germline): MNHEY, SVGEGT. CDR3 amino acids: CASSYRLALPQETQYF. CDR3 sequence (DNA): TGTGCCAGCAGTTACCGACTAGCGCTGCCTCAAGAGACCCAGTACTTC.

A few counts support this clonotype. The V and J genes are TRBV5-1 and TRBJ2-1; TRBD2 might be the D (7 bases). CDR1 is SGHRS and CDR2 is YFSETQ in the germline V gene. Trimming removed 4 bases from V and 6 bases from J, with 17 bases in between. The CDR3 is 15 residues long. The CDR3 here is CASSQAGQTGNEQFF. The CDR3 nucleotides read TGCGCCAGCAGCCAAGCGGGACAAACGGGCAATGAGCAGTTCTTC. Together with reference TRBV5-1 and TRBJ2-1, the CDR3 gives the full variable domain: KAGVTQTPRYLIKTRGQQVTLSCSPISGHRSVSWYQQTPGQGLQFLFEYFSETQRNKGNFPGRFSGRQFSNSRSEMNVSTLELGDSALYLCASSQAGQTGNEQFFGPGTRLTVL.

The CDR3 spells CASTPGTGLTEAFF. CDR3 in DNA: TGTGCCAGTACGCCAGGGACAGGGCTGACTGAAGCTTTCTTT. The chain carries TRBV19 and TRBJ1-1; TRBD1 agrees at 9 bases. This CDR3 has 14 residues. Germline V lookup: CDR1 LNHDA, CDR2 SQIVND (reference sequence). V was pared by 7 bases and J by 5 bases, with 8 bases of the junction left unmatched. Using reference TRBV19 and TRBJ1-1 for the parts outside the CDR3, the full variable domain is DGGITQSPKYLFRKEGQNVTLSCEQNLNHDAMYWYRQDPGQGLRLIYYSQIVNDFQKGDIAEGYSVSREKKESFPLTVTSAQKNPTAFYLCASTPGTGLTEAFFGQGTRLTVV.

This clonotype was detected a few times. This CDR3 reads CSVGSRANEKLFF. The CDR3 nucleotides are TGCAGCGTTGGTAGTCGGGCTAATGAAAAACTGTTTTTT. The chain is built from TRBV29-1 and TRBJ1-4; D not resolved. Trimming removed 4 bases from V and 3 bases from J, with 9 bases in between. The CDR3 runs 13 residues. Germline assignment: CDR1 SQVTM and CDR2 ANQGSEA.

The table lists this clonotype with a few counts. V and J are TRBV5-1 and TRBJ2-5, with a tentative D call TRBD2 (5 bases). Per the germline V gene, CDR1 is SGHRS and CDR2 is YFSETQ. This CDR3 comprises 14 residues. V was clipped by 3 bases and J by 5 bases, with 14 bases between them. In DNA, the CDR3 is TGCGCCAGCAGCTGGGCCCGGTGGGAGGAGACCCAGTACTTC. Its translation: CASSWARWEETQYF.

The V and J genes are TRBV20-1 and TRBJ2-3; D not resolved. This CDR3 comprises 14 residues. CDR1 and CDR2 from the germline V gene are DFQATT and SNEGSKA (reference sequence). V was clipped by 3 bases and J by 1 base, with 11 bases between them. CDR3 residues: CSASVRQGTDTQYF. In nucleotides, the CDR3 is TGCAGTGCTAGCGTTCGTCAGGGCACAGATACGCAGTATTTT.

This clonotype has only a few counts. The chain joins TRBV18 to TRBJ2-3; 7 nucleotides line up with TRBD1. Trimming took 3 bases from V and 0 from J; bases not matched to a gene: 12. There are 18 residues in the CDR3. Germline loops: CDR1 KGHSH, CDR2 LQKENI. CDR3 in amino acids: CASSPTREGQFSTDTQYF. CDR3 nucleotides: TGTGCCAGCTCACCCACCCGAGAGGGACAGTTTAGCACAGATACGCAGTATTTT.